This T cell receptor beta chain was identified during a study of regulatory T cells in long-lasting Graves disease. Study results and caveats: The analysis examined peripheral blood only and excluded thyroid tissue. Repertoires from persistent disease leaned toward TRBV28, TRBJ1-2 and TRBJ2-5.

Time point defined: newly diagnosed GD, antithyroid drugs for less than 3 months. Generation of the TCR library employed RNA extracted from PBMCs. Peripheral blood, at roughly 8.4 milliliters, went into EDTA tubes. Researchers made TCR beta libraries by using iRepertoire HTBI primers and running Arm-PCR on CDR3 regions. MiXCR was run by TCRdb on the multiplex PCR reads, yielding one entry per CDR3 protein. The profile shows 400,000 to 500,000 distinct CDR3 sequences, about 15% of them singletons. Ten or more counts support this clonotype. What it binds is not known. This CDR3 has 15 residues. From germline, CDR1 is SGHRS and CDR2 YFSETQ. The germline V and J ends were trimmed by 0 bases and 4 bases, with 11 bases remaining between them. The sample was also linked to a second study, of T cells in Graves' hyperthyroidism and ophthalmopathy. From that paper: Among thyroid clonotypes expanded above 0.001, most also appeared in blood.

This sequence joins TRBV5-1 and TRBJ2-1, with D possibly TRBD1 on 7 matching bases. Material: peripheral blood mononuclear cells (PBMCs), obtained at new diagnosis, from a patient treated with antithyroid drugs. The origin of this receptor is a woman in her 30s with Graves disease. This CDR3 reads CASSLEQGRYNEQFF. For the CDR3, the DNA is TGCGCCAGCAGCTTGGAACAGGGGAGGTACAATGAGCAGTTCTTC.